The 6 T cell receptor beta chains in this list originate from one sample, sequenced in a study of blood T cells in healthy people across ages. PCR was performed a second time for about 7 to 12 cycles using a sample-barcoded 5' primer and a J-beta primer mix. TCRdb passed the 5' RACE reads through MiXCR, listing each CDR3 protein once. The table lists hundreds of thousands of distinct CDR3 sequences, around 49% of them singletons, with about 32% in the top ten. Sequencing was done on a sample of blood. The receptors come from a woman aged 60-75 years in good health.

This sequence joins TRBV2 and TRBJ1-1; 7 bases are shared with TRBD1. Losses at the gene ends were 4 bases for V and 0 bases for J; bases not matched to a gene: 8. Germline V gives CDR1 SNHLY, CDR2 FYNNEI. The CDR3 has 16 amino acids. The CDR3 DNA sequence: TGTGCCAGCAGTGCCTACGGGACAGCCTTGAACACTGAAGCTTTCTTT. Translating it yields CASSAYGTALNTEAFF.

V gene TRBV5-1 combines with J gene TRBJ1-1; 8 nucleotides agree with TRBD1. The CDR3 has 15 residues. Germline assignment: CDR1 SGHRS and CDR2 YFSETQ. The ends lost 0 bases at V and 4 bases at J; junction bases unmatched: 5. CDR3 amino acids: CASSLAATGATEAFF. The CDR3 DNA is TGCGCCAGCAGCTTGGCTGCGACAGGGGCCACTGAAGCTTTCTTT.

As concerns this clonotype: A single base separates this from a much larger clone, so it may be a read error. This chain uses TRBV5-1 with TRBJ1-2; the D is unclear. CDR1 is SGHRS, CDR2 YFSETQ, per germline. The CDR3 sequence is 12 residues long. Trimming took off 3 bases at V and 8 bases at J, with 11 bases between the two ends. The CDR3: CASSWDQSGYTF. The CDR3 coding sequence is TGCGCCAGCAGCTGGGATCAGAGCGGCTACACCTTC.

This rearrangement joins TRBV15 to TRBJ2-3; 11 bases fit TRBD1. The germline CDR1 and CDR2 sequences are LNHNV and YYDKDF (reference sequence). This CDR3 spans 16 amino acids. After removal of 3 bases from V and 4 bases from J, the junction contained 6 bases not matched to a gene. This CDR3 reads CATSSGTGGLADTQYF. The CDR3 DNA reads TGTGCCACCAGCAGCGGGACAGGGGGATTGGCAGATACGCAGTATTTT.

The genes are TRBV20-1 and TRBJ1-2; D is uncertain. The CDR3 spans 15 residues. Per the germline V gene, CDR1 is DFQATT and CDR2 is SNEGSKA (reference sequence). The V gene lost 0 bases and the J gene lost 2 bases, with 13 bases spanning the gap. The CDR3 nucleotides are TGCAGTGCTAGAGATGCACAACCTGTGAACTATGGCTACACCTTC. Its translation is CSARDAQPVNYGYTF.

This clonotype occurred a few times. The V call is TRBV6-5, the J call TRBJ2-5; no reliable D call. The CDR3 consists of 13 residues. V shed 4 bases and J shed 3 bases, with 9 bases lying between them. Germline assignment: CDR1 MNHEY and CDR2 SVGAGI. CDR3 region: CASSLLGEETQYF. CDR3 bases: TGTGCCAGCAGTTTGCTCGGCGAAGAGACCCAGTACTTC.